This is a list of T cell receptor beta chains from one sample in a study of T-cell reconstitution after alpha-beta-depleted transplantation in children. MiXCR, applied by TCRdb to the PCR reads, yields one record per CDR3 protein. The sample has hundreds of thousands of distinct CDR3 sequences; under 30% are singletons. Sequencing used PBMCs, mostly from graft donor cells, obtained 360 days after TCRalphabeta/CD19-depleted stem cell transplant. The receptors were gathered from a boy under two years old who had a stem cell transplant for acute myeloid leukemia, so the T cells may come from the graft donor. CDR3s include the opening cysteine and the closing phenylalanine or tryptophan. D genes are given only for firm matches. Clone size appears in some rows only: once, few, many, or a class for an expanded clone.

d_gene	v_gene	len	j_gene	abundance	CDR3aa	CDR3nt
.	TRBV25-1	14	TRBJ1-4	.	CASSEWGRDEKLFF	TGTGCCAGCAGTGAATGGGGCAGGGACGAAAAACTGTTTTTT
TRBD2	TRBV6-2/TRBV6-3	16	TRBJ2-7	few	CASSYRKRGRSYEQYF	TGTGCCAGCAGTTACCGAAAGCGGGGCCGCTCCTACGAGCAGTACTTC
.	TRBV27	15	TRBJ2-7	.	CASANKGRAYYEQYF	TGTGCCAGCGCCAACAAGGGCCGTGCCTACTACGAGCAGTACTTC
TRBD1	TRBV12-3/TRBV12-4	15	TRBJ1-2	few	CASSLVGQPNYGYTF	TGTGCCAGCAGTTTGGTGGGACAGCCTAACTATGGCTACACCTTC
TRBD1	TRBV7-2	14	TRBJ2-7	many	CASSSRDRALEQYF	TGTGCCAGCAGCTCCCGGGACAGGGCGCTTGAGCAGTACTTC
.	TRBV11-3	13	TRBJ1-1	.	CASSLERTVEAFF	TGTGCCAGCAGCTTAGAACGGACAGTTGAAGCTTTCTTT
.	TRBV15	16	TRBJ2-4	many	CATSSDLKLAKNIQYF	TGTGCCACCAGCAGTGACCTCAAGTTAGCCAAAAACATTCAGTACTTC
.	TRBV19	15	TRBJ1-1	many	CASTAFSRAGTEAFF	TGTGCCAGTACCGCTTTCTCAAGGGCGGGCACTGAAGCTTTCTTT
.	TRBV28	12	TRBJ1-1	.	CASRVANTEAFF	TGTGCCAGCAGAGTAGCAAACACTGAAGCTTTCTTT
.	TRBV5-6	13	TRBJ2-1	.	CASSIGVYNEQFF	TGTGCCAGCAGCATAGGGGTCTACAATGAGCAGTTCTTC
.	TRBV12-3/TRBV12-4	12	TRBJ1-6	few	CASSMPGSPLHF	TGTGCCAGCAGTATGCCGGGTTCACCCCTCCACTTT
TRBD1	TRBV6-1	16	TRBJ1-1	few	CASSRTGPAMNTEAFF	TGTGCCAGCAGTAGGACAGGGCCAGCGATGAACACTGAAGCTTTCTTT
.	TRBV3-1	13	TRBJ2-5	many	CASSRPPQETQYF	TGTGCCAGTAGCCGTCCACCACAAGAGACCCAGTACTTC
.	TRBV21-1	18	TRBJ1-1	.	CASSKAPEPGQGLNEAFF	TGTGCCAGCAGCAAAGCGCCGGAACCGGGACAGGGGCTTAATGAAGCTTTCTTT
.	TRBV20-1	13	TRBJ1-5	few	CSARDTGNQPQHF	TGCAGTGCTAGAGATACGGGCAATCAGCCCCAGCATTTT
.	TRBV6-2/TRBV6-3	13	TRBJ1-1	few	CASRGRVLGEAFF	TGTGCCAGCAGGGGACGAGTATTAGGTGAAGCTTTCTTT
.	TRBV29-1	13	TRBJ2-7	few	CSVSLDRGYEQYF	.
TRBD1	TRBV5-1	14	TRBJ2-1	.	CASSLGAGGLEQFF	TGCGCCAGCAGCTTGGGGGCAGGGGGTCTTGAGCAGTTCTTC
TRBD1	TRBV11-2	17	TRBJ2-7	many	CASSLDIIGQGVYEQYF	TGTGCCAGCAGCTTAGATATAATTGGACAGGGAGTCTACGAGCAGTACTTC
.	TRBV15	16	TRBJ2-3	few	CATSRDWGRRTDTQYF	TGTGCCACCAGCAGAGACTGGGGACGCCGCACAGATACGCAGTATTTT
.	TRBV28	12	TRBJ2-3	few	CASRAPTDTQYF	TGTGCCAGCAGGGCCCCCACAGATACGCAGTATTTT
.	TRBV7-9	13	TRBJ2-1	many	CASRSQGNNEQFF	TGTGCCAGCAGATCTCAGGGGAACAATGAGCAGTTCTTC
.	TRBV18	15	TRBJ2-4	few	CASSPPGLDDNIQYF	TGTGCCAGCTCACCACCGGGGCTAGACGACAACATTCAGTACTTC
TRBD1	TRBV12-3/TRBV12-4	16	TRBJ2-7	.	CASSSPGQGARGEQYF	TGTGCCAGCAGTTCCCCGGGACAGGGGGCGCGGGGCGAGCAGTACTTC
TRBD1	TRBV28	17	TRBJ1-5	.	CASTTPGQAVINQPQHF	TGTGCCAGCACCACCCCGGGACAGGCTGTTATCAATCAGCCCCAGCATTTT
TRBD1	TRBV20-1	14	TRBJ1-4	many	CSATDRDANEKLFF	TGCAGTGCTACGGACAGGGACGCTAATGAAAAACTGTTTTTT
TRBD1	TRBV7-3	15	TRBJ2-3	once	CASSFTGEGTDTQYF	TGTGCCAGCAGCTTTACAGGGGAAGGCACAGATACGCAGTATTTT
.	TRBV28	18	TRBJ2-7	many	CASSLCIKGQGLPCEQYF	TGTGCCAGCAGTTTATGCATAAAGGGACAAGGGCTGCCTTGCGAGCAGTACTTC
.	TRBV7-9	15	TRBJ1-1	many	CASSLRGRLNAEAFF	TGTGCCAGCAGCTTAAGGGGACGGCTGAACGCTGAAGCTTTCTTT
TRBD2	TRBV6-1	14	TRBJ2-2	few	CASSEIGRAGELFF	TGTGCCAGCAGTGAAATTGGGAGGGCCGGGGAGCTGTTTTTT
TRBD1	TRBV6-5	15	TRBJ1-5	few	CASSYSGTGVQPQHF	TGTGCCAGCAGTTACTCAGGGACAGGGGTTCAGCCCCAGCATTTT
.	TRBV29-1	12	TRBJ1-1	few	CSVERWNTEAFF	TGCAGCGTTGAACGGTGGAACACTGAAGCTTTCTTT
.	TRBV11-3	12	TRBJ2-2	.	CASSFNSLELFF	TGTGCCAGCAGCTTTAATAGCCTGGAGCTGTTTTTT
TRBD1	TRBV6-1	14	TRBJ1-5	few	CASSRPGGGQPQHF	TGTGCCAGCAGTCGTCCAGGGGGCGGTCAGCCCCAGCATTTT
TRBD2	TRBV12-3/TRBV12-4	15	TRBJ2-5	.	CASSYSGEPQETQYF	TGTGCCAGCAGCTATAGCGGGGAGCCCCAAGAGACCCAGTACTTC
.	TRBV20-1	14	TRBJ2-1	few	CSARDYRAIDEQFF	TGCAGTGCTAGAGATTACAGGGCGATTGATGAGCAGTTCTTC
.	TRBV21-1	13	TRBJ2-1	.	CASSKSRPKEQFF	TGTGCCAGCAGCAAAAGCCGGCCGAAAGAGCAGTTCTTC
TRBD2	TRBV6-5	15	TRBJ2-3	.	CASSFAGDHTDTQYF	TGTGCCAGCAGTTTCGCGGGGGACCACACAGATACGCAGTATTTT
.	TRBV12-3/TRBV12-4	12	TRBJ2-1	.	CASSFLRQWGFF	TGTGCCAGCAGTTTCTTGAGGCAGTGGGGGTTCTTC
.	TRBV5-6	16	TRBJ2-1	many	CASSLDRGSSYNEQFF	TGTGCCAGCAGCTTGGATAGGGGAAGCTCCTACAATGAGCAGTTCTTC
.	TRBV28	13	TRBJ2-5	.	CASIENSQETQYF	TGTGCCAGCATCGAGAACAGTCAAGAGACCCAGTACTTC
TRBD2	TRBV7-9	16	TRBJ2-3	.	CASSDPLGGITDTQYF	TGTGCCAGCAGCGACCCCCTGGGGGGGATCACAGATACGCAGTATTTT
.	TRBV20-1	13	TRBJ2-3	few	CSARSGGADTQYF	TGCAGTGCTAGATCGGGGGGCGCAGATACGCAGTATTTT
TRBD1	TRBV10-3	16	TRBJ2-1	many	CAIGTLGDRGYNEQFF	TGTGCCATCGGTACCTTAGGGGACAGGGGTTACAATGAGCAGTTCTTC
.	TRBV12-3/TRBV12-4	16	TRBJ2-3	.	CASRLLAGAVTDTQYF	TGTGCCAGCAGACTCCTTGCCGGGGCCGTCACAGATACGCAGTATTTT
.	TRBV20-1	14	TRBJ1-5	few	CSAKMPGHGQPQHF	TGCAGTGCTAAGATGCCGGGACATGGCCAGCCCCAGCATTTT
TRBD2	TRBV6-2/TRBV6-3	16	TRBJ2-1	.	CASSSREGTGYNEQFF	TGTGCCAGCAGTTCCCGGGAGGGGACTGGATACAATGAGCAGTTCTTC
.	TRBV6-5	15	TRBJ1-5	.	CASSYSRAKSQPQHF	TGTGCCAGCAGTTACTCGAGGGCGAAGAGCCAGCCCCAGCATTTT